The TCR beta chain described here comes from a study of blood T cell repertoires in COVID-19. Enrollees, about 18 to 95 years old, lived in approximately 24 US areas. The assay was immunoSEQ multiplex PCR, and TCRdb's table has in-frame clones only and misses some. The sample yields roughly 130,000 clones, about four fifths seen once. In germline, CDR1 is LGHNA, CDR2 YSLEER. There are 15 residues in the CDR3. The trim removed 0 bases at V and 8 bases at J, leaving 4 bases unmatched. V gene TRBV4-3 combines with J gene TRBJ1-4, with 9 bases matching TRBD1. The clonotype originates from a man aged 35-49 years with acute COVID-19. Sequences were obtained from PBMCs or T cells enriched from blood (not recorded which). CDR3 in DNA: TGCGCCAGCAGCCAAGATACAGGGGGCTGGGAAAAACTGTTTTTT. This encodes CASSQDTGGWEKLFF.